One sample yielded the 9 T cell receptor beta chains listed below, sequenced in a study of metastatic and nonmetastatic thyroid tumors. Ahead of thyroid surgery, no patient had received treatment of any kind. MiXCR re-clonotyped the PCR reads for TCRdb. The table lists about 32,000 clones, roughly 25% of them singletons. Sequenced: blood. The receptor source for this set is a female donor with papillary thyroid cancer or a benign thyroid nodule (not recorded which). Some clones in this sample may be carry-over from other donors' samples.

This clone was detected many times. The rearrangement uses TRBV18 and TRBJ1-2; D is undetermined. Trimming pared 2 bases from V and 5 bases from J, leaving 18 bases between. Germline loops: CDR1 KGHSH, CDR2 LQKENI. The CDR3 runs 16 residues. This CDR3 reads CASSPGGRPQIYGYTF. The CDR3 nucleotides read TGTGCCAGCTCACCAGGAGGACGTCCCCAAATTTATGGCTACACCTTC.

The V and J genes are TRBV12-5 and TRBJ1-3; D call uncertain. The CDR3 has 12 residues. The V end was cut by 10 bases, the J end by 6 bases, with 13 bases between. Looked up from germline, CDR1 is LGHNT and CDR2 is FRNRAP. The CDR3 here is CATRAGENTIYF. The CDR3 DNA is TGTGCTACCCGTGCCGGGGAAAACACCATATATTTT.

This clone was recorded many times. This rearrangement joins TRBV4-1 to TRBJ1-6; 7 bases fit TRBD1. Trimming removed 0 bases from V and 7 bases from J; junction bases left unmatched: 6. Germline V gene sequence: CDR1 MGHRA, CDR2 YSYEKL. This CDR3 comprises 16 residues. The CDR3 DNA follows: TGCGCCAGCAGCCAAGATGGCAGGGGGAGGAATTCACCCCTCCACTTT. Translation gives CASSQDGRGRNSPLHF.

The rearrangement uses TRBV20-1 and TRBJ2-2; 9 bases map to TRBD2. The junction had 6 bases not matched to a gene; V was cut back by 3 bases and J by 7 bases. The CDR3 length is 14 residues. CDR1 DFQATT and CDR2 SNEGSKA come from the germline V gene (reference sequence). Here the CDR3 reads CSAREEAGGGELFF. CDR3 coding DNA: TGCAGTGCTAGGGAGGAAGCGGGAGGCGGGGAGCTGTTTTTT.

As regards this clone: The same CDR3 can be traced to other DNA sequences in this sample. The chain carries TRBV15 and TRBJ2-5; the match to TRBD1 covers 7 bases. Germline loops: CDR1 LNHNV, CDR2 YYDKDF (reference sequence). The CDR3 sequence is 16 residues long. J lost 5 bases, V lost 1 base, and 10 bases had no gene match. The CDR3 coding sequence is TGTGCCACCAGCAGAGTGAGGGCAGGGGGTGGGGAGACCCAGTACTTC. Protein: CATSRVRAGGGETQYF.

This clone appeared many times. This rearrangement joins TRBV5-6 to TRBJ2-1, with D possibly TRBD1 on 5 matching bases. The CDR3 is 15 amino acids. Per the germline V gene, CDR1 is SGHDT and CDR2 is YYEEEE. Trimming took 0 bases from V and 0 from J, leaving 7 bases between them. Here the CDR3 reads CASSLGQSSYNEQFF. CDR3 coding DNA: TGTGCCAGCAGCTTGGGACAGAGCTCCTACAATGAGCAGTTCTTC. Full variable domain (rest looked up from reference TRBV5-6 and TRBJ2-1): DAGVTQSPTHLIKTRGQQVTLRCSPKSGHDTVSWYQQALGQGPQFIFQYYEEEERQRGNFPDRFSGHQFPNYSSELNVNALLLGDSALYLCASSLGQSSYNEQFFGPGTRLTVL.

This clone was counted only a few times. Given a much more abundant clone one base away, this may be a read error. The V call is TRBV10-3, the J call TRBJ2-1, with D hard to call. The CDR3 is made up of 11 amino acids. Germline V gives CDR1 ENHRY, CDR2 SYGVKD. Trimming cost V 5 bases and J 7 bases, with 6 bases left between them. The CDR3 is CAISWGNEQFF. The CDR3 DNA is TGTGCCATCAGTTGGGGTAATGAGCAGTTCTTC.

This clone was detected ten times or more. The V call is TRBV6-1, the J call TRBJ2-7; D may be TRBD2 (6 bases). The CDR3 consists of 15 residues. V lost 3 bases and J 0 bases, leaving 12 bases between the germline ends. Germline V lookup: CDR1 MNHNS, CDR2 SASEGT. CDR3 DNA: TGTGCCAGCAGTGAGAGCGGGCAAGACTCCTACGAGCAGTACTTC. Amino acids: CASSESGQDSYEQYF.

There are many counts of this clone. Relative to the germline gene, one junction end is altered; a read error may explain this. The chain carries TRBV7-7 and TRBJ2-1; 7 bases are shared with TRBD2. The CDR3 is 16 amino acids. CDR1 and CDR2 (germline): SSHAT, FNYEAQ (reference sequence). The CDR3: CASSPSSAGDYNEQFF. In nucleotides, the CDR3 is TGTGCTAGCAGCCCCTCCTCGGCGGGAGACTACAATGAGCAGTTCTTC.